Listed below are T cell receptor beta chains from one sample, sequenced in a study of cytomegalovirus exposure and HLA in healthy donors. Measured with immunoSEQ multiplex PCR; TCRdb has only the in-frame clones, and not every one. The repertoire holds 140,000 to 150,000 clones, with around 79% as singletons. Material: PBMCs. Source of these receptors: a woman between 40 and 50 years old in good health and CMV-seropositive. Both conserved end residues are part of each CDR3. The order of the fields is clone size, D gene, J gene, V gene, CDR3 DNA, CDR3 protein. A D gene is named only where the DNA matches it firmly. The size field is filled for only some rows; it gives once, few, many or a size class.

NA TRBD2 TRBJ2-7 TRBV10-3 TGTGCCATCAGTGACCCCGGGGAGCGGGGGACCTACGAGCAGTACTTC CAISDPGERGTYEQYF
few TRBD2 TRBJ2-1 TRBV7-2 TGTGCCAGCAGCTTTAGTAGCGGGGGTTACAATGAGCAGTTCTTC CASSFSSGGYNEQFF
NA NA TRBJ1-6 TRBV10-3 TGTGCCACCAACGGGGGGAATTCACCCCTCCACTTT CATNGGNSPLHF
NA TRBD2 TRBJ2-5 TRBV5-5 TGTGCCAGCAGCCCCGGGACTAGCGGGGGGGCTCGGGAGACCCAGTACTTC CASSPGTSGGARETQYF
NA TRBD1 TRBJ2-1 TRBV5-6 TGTGCCAGCAGCCAGCCGGGGACAGGGGTTTTCTTC CASSQPGTGVFF
NA NA TRBJ2-3 TRBV19 TGTGCCAGTAGTGAACAGGGAACAGATACGCAGTATTTT CASSEQGTDTQYF
NA NA TRBJ2-3 TRBV7-9 TGTGCCAGCAGCTCTACGGACTATCTCGGAACGCAGTATTTT CASSSTDYLGTQYF
NA NA TRBJ2-7 TRBV6-5 TGTGCCAGCAGTAGGGACTTTAACTCCTACGAGCAGTACTTC CASSRDFNSYEQYF
NA NA TRBJ2-3 TRBV19 TGTGCCAGTACCGGCGGGTGGCAAGATACGCAGTATTTT CASTGGWQDTQYF
few TRBD1 TRBJ1-2 TRBV7-9 TGTGCCAGCAGCTTCGGCCAGGGGGCCGGCTATGGCTACACCTTC CASSFGQGAGYGYTF
NA NA TRBJ2-4 TRBV7-2 TGTGCCAGCAGGATCGGGCAGGGTCGCGACATTCAGTACTTC CASRIGQGRDIQYF
NA TRBD1 TRBJ1-2 TRBV6-5 TGTGCCACAGGACAGGGGGCTAACTATGGCTACACCTTC CATGQGANYGYTF
NA TRBD1 TRBJ2-1 TRBV5-6 TGTGCCAGCAGCTTGTCAGGGGGCACGTTCTTC CASSLSGGTFF
few NA TRBJ2-2 TRBV5-1 TGCGCCAGCAGCCGATGGACAGTGAACACCGGGGAGCTGTTTTTT CASSRWTVNTGELFF
NA NA TRBJ1-1 TRBV10-2 TGCGCCAGCAGTACCCGAGGCACTGAAGCTTTCTTT CASSTRGTEAFF
NA NA TRBJ2-1 TRBV9 TGTGCCAGCAGCGTAGGCGCGACTGTAGACAATGAGCAGTTCTTC CASSVGATVDNEQFF
NA NA TRBJ1-5 TRBV7-2 TGTGCCAGCAGCTTGGAACCAGGTAGCAATCAGCCCCAGCATTTT CASSLEPGSNQPQHF
NA NA TRBJ1-5 TRBV19 TGTGCCAGTAGTATCGGGGTACAACAGCCCCAGCATTTT CASSIGVQQPQHF
NA NA TRBJ2-1 TRBV9 TGTGCCAGCAGCGTAAACCGGAATGAGCAGTTCTTC CASSVNRNEQFF
NA NA TRBJ2-3 TRBV7-2 TGTGCCAGCAGCTTAGCTGGGGGGGATACGCAGTATTTT CASSLAGGDTQYF
NA TRBD1 TRBJ2-7 TRBV7-9 TGTGCCAGCAGAACGAGTGGACAGGGGGGTGAGCAGTACTTC CASRTSGQGGEQYF
NA NA TRBJ2-1 TRBV4-2 TGTGCCAGCAGCCAAGACAGGGTTACCTACAATGAGCAGTTCTTC CASSQDRVTYNEQFF
once NA TRBJ1-2 TRBV9 TGTGCCAGCAGCGTAGAAGGACAGCCTAACTATGGCTACACCTTC CASSVEGQPNYGYTF
NA NA TRBJ2-6 TRBV5-1 TGCGCCAGCAGCTACTCTCCCAACGTCCTGACTTTC CASSYSPNVLTF
few NA TRBJ2-7 TRBV6-6 TGTGCCAGCAGTTACCGCGGGGTCAGGGAGATCGAGCAGTACTTC CASSYRGVREIEQYF
NA TRBD1 TRBJ2-2 TRBV16 TGTGCCAGCAGCCCCCCGGGACAGGGGAACACCGGGGAGCTGTTTTTT CASSPPGQGNTGELFF
NA NA TRBJ1-1 TRBV7-2 TGTGCCAGCAGCTTAACAGCGAGCGGCACTGAAGCTTTCTTT CASSLTASGTEAFF
few NA TRBJ1-1 TRBV6-5 TGTGCCAGCAGAGCGACAGGGAACACTGAAGCTTTCTTT CASRATGNTEAFF
NA NA TRBJ1-4 TRBV30 TGTGCCTGGGGAACTAAACCGATTAATGAAAAACTGTTTTTT CAWGTKPINEKLFF
NA NA TRBJ1-2 TRBV2 TGTGCCACCCAGGAGGGTTTAGGCTACACCTTC CATQEGLGYTF
few NA TRBJ2-1 TRBV9 TGTGCCAGCAGCGTAGGCGGCTTCTCCTACAATGAGCAGTTCTTC CASSVGGFSYNEQFF
NA TRBD2 TRBJ2-3 TRBV4-1 TGCGCCAGCAGCCAAGAAAGACTAGCGGGGGGGCGAGCGTCAGATACGCAGTATTTT CASSQERLAGGRASDTQYF
NA NA TRBJ2-2 TRBV19 TGTGCCAGTAGTATACAGGGGACATTGATTTCCGGGGAGCTGTTTTTT CASSIQGTLISGELFF
NA TRBD1 TRBJ2-7 TRBV5-4 TGTGCCAGCAGACATAGGACAGGGTTTGAGCAGTACTTC CASRHRTGFEQYF
NA TRBD1 TRBJ2-1 TRBV12-5 TGTGCTAGTGGCGAGGGACAGGGGCCCTACAATGAGCAGTTCTTC CASGEGQGPYNEQFF
NA TRBD2 TRBJ2-3 TRBV11-2 TGTGCCAGCAGCTTCGACGCTAGCGGACGCACAGATACGCAGTATTTT CASSFDASGRTDTQYF
NA TRBD2 TRBJ2-1 TRBV19 TGTGCCATCTCGACTAGCGGGGGCGGGGGTGAGCAGTTCTTC CAISTSGGGGEQFF
NA TRBD1 TRBJ1-1 TRBV6-6 TGTGCCAGCAGTTCTACAGGGGGGAACACTGAAGCTTTCTTT CASSSTGGNTEAFF
NA NA TRBJ1-3 TRBV30 TGTGCCTGGACAGGCTCTGGAAACACCATATATTTT CAWTGSGNTIYF
NA TRBD1 TRBJ1-4 TRBV18 TGTGCCAGCACCAAAAAGGGGGCGGCGAATGAAAAACTGTTTTTT CASTKKGAANEKLFF
NA TRBD1 TRBJ1-1 TRBV28 TGTGCCAGCAGTCAAAACAGGGGCGAGGCTTTCTTT CASSQNRGEAFF
once TRBD2 TRBJ2-3 TRBV2 TGTGCCAGCAGTCGACTGGGGGGGTTTACAGATACGCAGTATTTT CASSRLGGFTDTQYF
NA NA TRBJ2-3 TRBV2 TGTGCCAGCAGTATTGAGGGAGATACGCAGTATTTT CASSIEGDTQYF
NA TRBD2 TRBJ2-1 TRBV6-1 TGTGCCAGCAGTGAAAGGGTACTAGCGGGGGTTTTAGGGCATGAGCAGTTCTTC CASSERVLAGVLGHEQFF
NA TRBD1 TRBJ1-3 TRBV10-2 TGCGCCACACGACAGGGCCCCGAAGGAAACACCATATATTTT CATRQGPEGNTIYF
NA NA TRBJ1-1 TRBV29-1 TGCAGCGTTGAAGGTTTGTATACTGAAGCTTTCTTT CSVEGLYTEAFF
once TRBD1 TRBJ2-2 TRBV2 TGTGCCAGCAACCGGGACAGTTGGGCCGGGGAGCTGTTTTTT CASNRDSWAGELFF
NA NA TRBJ1-5 TRBV27 TGTGCCAGCACTGCCGGGGTGGGTCAGCCCCAGCATTTT CASTAGVGQPQHF
NA TRBD2 TRBJ2-7 TRBV5-6 TGTGCCAGCAGCCAAGGCGGGCGGGAGGGCTCCTACGAGCAGTACTTC CASSQGGREGSYEQYF
few TRBD1 TRBJ1-6 TRBV7-9 TGTGCCAGCAGCCGGGACAGGGATAATTCACCCCTCCACTTT CASSRDRDNSPLHF
NA NA TRBJ1-2 TRBV19 TGTGCCAGTAGTATAGTTATGGGGGCCGGTGGCTACACCTTC CASSIVMGAGGYTF
once NA TRBJ2-6 TRBV30 TGTGCCTGGTCCTCCTCTGGGGCCAACGTCCTGACTTTC CAWSSSGANVLTF
NA NA TRBJ2-7 TRBV19 TGTGCCAGTAGTGCGAGCCAGGGCTACGAGCAGTACTTC CASSASQGYEQYF
NA TRBD1 TRBJ2-7 TRBV6-1 TGTGCCAGCAGTGGGACAGGGGGCTCCTACGAGCAGTACTTC CASSGTGGSYEQYF
NA NA TRBJ1-2 TRBV5-1 TGCGCCAGCAGCTCGGACGGGACATACCCTAATGGCTACACCTTC CASSSDGTYPNGYTF